Sequencing of this T cell receptor (beta chain) was carried out in a study of graft-versus-host responses after intestinal transplantation. The wider study: Each patient got anti-thymocyte globulin induction, then tacrolimus and steroids for approximately three years.

The protocol was immunoSEQ multiplex PCR, while the TCRdb copy is restricted to in-frame clones and leaves out a portion. The repertoire has some 13,000 clones, approximately 40% of them found once; the top ten carry less than 2.5%. There were 200,000 CFSE-labeled responder cells plated together with 200,000 irradiated, violet-dye-labeled stimulator cells. The responders that had proliferated, CFSE-low CD3+CD4+ and CD3+CD8+ cells, were sorted after the reaction. The CDR3 loop spans 16 amino acids. CDR1 and CDR2 (germline): MNHNS, SASEGT. The trim removed 4 bases at V and 2 bases at J, leaving 8 bases unmatched. Study-wide points: Recipient marrow contained GvH clones, some of which appeared first in ileum or blood.

The J gene is TRBJ2-3, the V gene TRBV6-1; TRBD1 matches 8 bases. This specimen consisted of alloreactive CD8+ T cells from a mixed lymphocyte reaction culture, obtained before intestinal transplant. Subset denoted: CFSE-low proliferating T cells sorted from approximately six-day pre-transplant mixed lymphocyte reaction (GvH or HvG direction). The source of this sequence is a human patient who received an intestinal transplant. The CDR3 DNA reads as TGTGCCAGCAGTGGGCGGCAGGGGGCAATCACAGATACGCAGTATTTT. Amino acid sequence: CASSGRQGAITDTQYF.